This is a list of T cell receptor beta chains from one sample in a study of blood T cell repertoires in COVID-19. Sequenced by immunoSEQ multiplex PCR; TCRdb stores in-frame clones only, minus some. The repertoire has some 210,000 clones, around four fifths of them found once; the top ten carry 15% to 20%. Material: peripheral blood. The receptors here all came from a human donor in a cohort sampled during active COVID-19. Each CDR3 is given with its conserved first and last residue. Each record gives: J gene, V gene, clone size, D gene, CDR3 DNA, CDR3 protein. The D gene is left open where the match is weak. Rows give clone size only sometimes, using once, few, many, or a class for an expanded clone.

J: TRBJ1-2
V: TRBV3-1/TRBV3-2
size: -
D: -
DNA: TGTGCCAGCAGCGGCCGTGGCCAGGGCTATGGCTACACCTTC
CDR3: CASSGRGQGYGYTF

J: TRBJ1-6
V: TRBV12-3/TRBV12-4
size: -
D: -
DNA: TGTGCCAGCAGTTTAACCCGGAATTCACCCCTCCACTTT
CDR3: CASSLTRNSPLHF

J: TRBJ2-1
V: TRBV5-1
size: -
D: -
DNA: TGCGCCAGCAGCTTGGTCCGTGAGCAGTTCTTC
CDR3: CASSLVREQFF

J: TRBJ2-7
V: TRBV9
size: -
D: TRBD2
DNA: TGTGCCAGCAGTGGGACTAGCGGCGAGCAGTACTTC
CDR3: CASSGTSGEQYF

J: TRBJ2-3
V: TRBV11-3
size: few
D: TRBD2
DNA: TGTGCCAGCAGCTTATCCCGGGGAGGGGTCACAGATACGCAGTATTTT
CDR3: CASSLSRGGVTDTQYF

J: TRBJ2-5
V: TRBV6-5
size: -
D: TRBD2
DNA: TGTGCCACCGGGACGGGGGGGGAGACCCAGTACTTC
CDR3: CATGTGGETQYF

J: TRBJ2-5
V: TRBV4-1
size: once
D: -
DNA: TGCGCCAGCAGCCCCAGAACGTCCCCTCTGCAAGAGACCCAGTACTTC
CDR3: CASSPRTSPLQETQYF

J: TRBJ1-2
V: TRBV7-2
size: -
D: TRBD1
DNA: TGTGCCAGCAGCCTTGACAGGGGTTATGGCTACACCTTC
CDR3: CASSLDRGYGYTF

J: TRBJ2-6
V: TRBV7-9
size: -
D: -
DNA: TGTGCCAGCAGCTCTAGGTTTCGCTCTGGGGCCAACGTCCTGACTTTC
CDR3: CASSSRFRSGANVLTF

J: TRBJ2-2
V: TRBV5-1
size: few
D: -
DNA: TGCGCCAGCGGGATGGGGGCCCCGAACACCGGGGAGCTGTTTTTT
CDR3: CASGMGAPNTGELFF

J: TRBJ1-2
V: TRBV15
size: -
D: -
DNA: TGTGCCACCAGCAGAGGAGGGGGCTATGGCTACACCTTC
CDR3: CATSRGGGYGYTF

J: TRBJ2-4
V: TRBV6-6
size: -
D: -
DNA: TGTGCCAGCAGTTCGTCCGAGGGCAACATTCAGTACTTC
CDR3: CASSSSEGNIQYF

J: TRBJ1-2
V: TRBV19
size: -
D: -
DNA: TGTGCCAGTAGACCTAGGACAGATTATGGCTACACCTTC
CDR3: CASRPRTDYGYTF

J: TRBJ1-1
V: TRBV5-5
size: -
D: TRBD1
DNA: TGTGCCAGCAGCACGGGACAGGTGAACACTGAAGCTTTCTTT
CDR3: CASSTGQVNTEAFF

J: TRBJ2-3
V: TRBV30
size: -
D: TRBD1
DNA: TGTGCCTGGAGTACCGGACAGGCGGGTTCAGATACGCAGTATTTT
CDR3: CAWSTGQAGSDTQYF

J: TRBJ2-7
V: TRBV27
size: -
D: -
DNA: TGTGCCAGCAGTTCCACACCTGGCCTAGTCGAGCAGTACTTC
CDR3: CASSSTPGLVEQYF